These 5 T cell receptor beta chains were sequenced from one sample in a study of CD8 T cells in Susac syndrome. Random hexamers served to reverse transcribe about 0.45 to 1 ug RNA. Via MiXCR, TCRdb re-called the immunoSEQ multiplex PCR reads, giving one row per CDR3 protein. The data show roughly 140,000 distinct CDR3 sequences, nearly 95% seen once. Sequenced material: CD8+ T cells from PBMCs. These receptors were collected from a human donor in good health.

This chain uses TRBV21-1 with TRBJ2-7; TRBD2, the D gene given by the table, was not confirmed from the DNA. TRBV21-1 is given as a pseudogene. The CDR3 covers 12 residues. CDR3 nucleotides: TGTGCCAGCCAGGGACTTCGCTACGAGCAGTACTTC. Translated: CASQGLRYEQYF.

This chain joins TRBV7-9 and TRBJ1-2; 8 bases agree with TRBD1. This CDR3 has 15 amino acids. Germline CDR1 and CDR2: SEHNR and FQNEAQ (reference sequence). Losses at the gene ends were 4 bases for V and 2 bases for J; bases not matched to a gene: 6. The CDR3 region has the DNA TGTGCCAGCAGCTCCCCGACAGGGGAAAACTATGGCTACACCTTC. Its translation: CASSSPTGENYGYTF.

The chain links TRBV19 to TRBJ2-7; 7 bases match TRBD2. This CDR3 is built from 14 residues. The germline V gene encodes CDR1 LNHDA and CDR2 SQIVND (reference sequence). Trimming took 4 bases from V and 3 from J; bases not matched to a gene: 6. The CDR3 DNA reads TGTGCCAGTAGTACACTAGCGTCGAACTACGAGCAGTACTTC. It codes for CASSTLASNYEQYF.

V usage is TRBV29-1 and J usage is TRBJ1-1; D ambiguous. The CDR3 sequence is 12 residues long. Trimming stripped 6 bases from V and 3 bases from J, with 11 bases between. Germline CDR1 is SQVTM and CDR2 is ANQGSEA. As DNA, the CDR3 is TGCAGCGTCCCGTTAGTGGACACTGAAGCTTTCTTT. As protein: CSVPLVDTEAFF.

The chain combines TRBV30 with TRBJ2-5; tentatively, D is TRBD2 (6 bases). This CDR3 contains 13 residues. V was shortened by 4 bases and J by 5 bases, with 14 bases between the two germline ends. Germline-derived CDR1 and CDR2 are GTSNPN and SVGIG (reference sequence). The CDR3 DNA sequence: TGTGCCTGGATGGGGACTTTGGGGGAGACCCAGTACTTC. Translation: CAWMGTLGETQYF.